The T cell receptor (beta chain) described here comes from a study of vaccination effects on CD4 cells after COVID-19. Antigen-specific CD4+ T cells were expanded (with viral peptide pools) by the ViraFEST assay ahead of sequencing. Researchers isolated CD4+ T cells once about eleven days of culture had elapsed. According to PCR results, the person was infected with SARS-CoV-2 between March and December 2020. Data came from immunoSEQ multiplex PCR; TCRdb stores just in-frame clones and leaves some out. The data show roughly 70,000 clones, with around 70% seen just once and around 5% held by the top ten. As for this clone: What it recognizes is unknown.

V lost 6 bases to trimming and J lost 6 bases, with 14 bases between them. The germline gives CDR1 SQVTM, CDR2 ANQGSEA. This CDR3 has 12 residues. This rearrangement joins TRBV29-1 to TRBJ2-5; perhaps TRBD1 as D (6 bases). The receptor comes from a human donor who had a prior SARS-CoV-2 infection. The starting material was CD4+ T cells from PBMCs cultured with HIV peptides, obtained before COVID-19 vaccination. Subset: HIV-1 Nef peptide pool negative control/reference culture. DNA of the CDR3: TGCAGCGTCCGTCTGGGGGCGAAGACCCAGTACTTC. Translated: CSVRLGAKTQYF.